This T cell receptor beta chain is drawn from a study of lymphopenia after photon versus proton radiotherapy. This CDR3 is built from 15 residues. CDR1 and CDR2 (germline): MRHNA, SNTAGT. V gave up 6 bases and J gave up 0 bases, with 13 bases separating them. A note on this clone: Its antigen is unidentified.

Sequencing was performed with immunoSEQ multiplex PCR; in TCRdb, only in-frame clones are kept and a portion is missing. Of around 28,000 clones in the sample, over 75% were seen once. Study conclusions and caveats: Only patients who died were analyzed for survival; proton advantage is unproven. Post-nadir diversity loss with photons came from oligoclonal expansion, particularly CD8+ Temra cells. A bigger post-nadir fall in TCR diversity correlated inversely with survival time in deceased patients. Under photons, naive T cells and diversity fell while effector/memory populations rose.

Specimen: peripheral blood, collected from a patient treated with photon-based radiotherapy. This clonotype was sampled from a man aged 50 or older with gastric cancer. V usage is TRBV6-4 and J usage is TRBJ2-3; D might be TRBD1 (5 bases). The CDR3 DNA reads as TGTGCCAGCAGCGTCAGGGCAGGTAGCACAGATACGCAGTATTTT. Protein sequence: CASSVRAGSTDTQYF.